The 11 T cell receptor beta chains below all came from one sample that was sequenced in a study of blood T cell repertoires in COVID-19. Clones were read by immunoSEQ multiplex PCR, and TCRdb kept only the in-frame ones, dropping some. The table includes fewer than 250,000 clones, about 83% detected once. Sequencing was done on a sample of PBMCs or T cells enriched from blood (not recorded which). These receptors originate from a woman aged 45-65 years who had recovered from COVID-19.

The V gene is TRBV27, the J gene TRBJ1-2, with TRBD1 matching 9 bases. V was pared by 0 bases and J by 13 bases, with 6 bases of the junction left unmatched. The germline V gene has CDR1 MNHEY and CDR2 SMNVEV (reference sequence). There are 13 residues in the CDR3. CDR3 sequence (DNA): TGTGCCAGCAGTTTATCGACGGGACAGGGATTCACCTTC. Translation: CASSLSTGQGFTF.

V is TRBV7-2 and J is TRBJ2-7; 7 bases are a match to TRBD2. This CDR3 region has 18 residues. V lost 2 bases to trimming and J lost 3 bases; unmatched junction nucleotides: 16. The germline V gene has CDR1 SGHTA and CDR2 FQGNSA. The CDR3: CASSLQFPSGLGSYEQYF. CDR3 in DNA: TGTGCCAGCAGCTTACAGTTCCCTAGCGGATTAGGGAGCTACGAGCAGTACTTC. The entire variable domain, with the rest obtained from reference TRBV7-2 and TRBJ2-7, is as follows: GAGVSQSPSNKVTEKGKDVELRCDPISGHTALYWYRQSLGQGLEFLIYFQGNSAPDKSGLPSDRFSAERTGGSVSTLTIQRTQQEDSAVYLCASSLQFPSGLGSYEQYFGPGTRLTVT.

The chain carries TRBV28 and TRBJ2-1; 10 bases are shared with TRBD1. V dropped 7 bases and J dropped 9; count of bases not matched to a gene: 12. The CDR3 contains 15 residues. Germline loops: CDR1 MDHEN, CDR2 SYDVKM. As DNA, the CDR3 is TGTGCCAGCATCCTGATGGTTGGGACAGGGGTTGAGCAGTTCTTC. Protein sequence: CASILMVGTGVEQFF.

The chain employs TRBV7-9 and TRBJ1-1; weak D call: TRBD1 (5 bases). V was pared by 2 bases and J by 5 bases, with 12 bases between. CDR3 length: 14 amino acids. Germline V gives CDR1 SEHNR, CDR2 FQNEAQ (reference sequence). The CDR3 here is CASSLSGGGTEAFF. CDR3 DNA: TGTGCCAGCAGCTTAAGCGGGGGAGGGACTGAAGCTTTCTTT.

The chain uses TRBV9 and TRBJ2-6, with 7 bases aligning to TRBD1. The CDR3 spans 17 residues. Germline V lookup: CDR1 SGDLS, CDR2 YYNGEE. V trimming: 1 base; J trimming: 2 bases; junction bases outside the gene matches: 6. The CDR3 loop reads CASSVNRGEPGANVLTF. CDR3 sequence (DNA): TGTGCCAGCAGCGTAAACAGGGGCGAGCCTGGGGCCAACGTCCTGACTTTC.

This clone occurred once. This chain links TRBV19 with TRBJ2-1, with D tentatively TRBD2 (6 bases). The CDR3 is 16 residues long. Germline assignment: CDR1 LNHDA and CDR2 SQIVND (reference sequence). Trimming left V 7 bases short and J 0 bases short, with 16 bases between. CDR3: CASTPLGTASYNEQFF. CDR3 nucleotide sequence: TGTGCCAGTACACCTCTCGGGACTGCCTCCTACAATGAGCAGTTCTTC.

The chain combines TRBV28 with TRBJ2-7; tentative D call: TRBD1 (5 bases). CDR3 size: 14 residues. Per germline, CDR1 MDHEN and CDR2 SYDVKM. The V and J ends lost 3 bases and 5 bases respectively, with 14 bases between them. CDR3 coding DNA: TGTGCCAGCAGTTTGCCGGTCAGGGCCCACGAGCAGTACTTC. It translates to CASSLPVRAHEQYF.

This clone is a singleton in its sample. The rearrangement joins TRBV6-2 or TRBV6-3 to TRBJ2-2; D is undetermined. This CDR3 comprises 14 residues. The V end lost 6 bases, the J end lost 5 bases, and 13 bases lay between the germline ends. Germline assignment: CDR1 MNHEY and CDR2 SVGEGT. CDR3 in DNA: TGTGCCAGCAGCCCCGCGGCTGCGACCGGGGAGCTGTTTTTT. Translating gives CASSPAAATGELFF.

The chain links TRBV7-8 to TRBJ2-4; no reliable D call. The CDR3 consists of 19 residues. V shed 2 bases and J shed 3 bases, with 23 bases lying between them. Germline V gene data show CDR1 as SGHVS and CDR2 as FQNEAQ. The CDR3 loop is CASSLRSREVWIVKNIQYF. The CDR3 DNA sequence: TGTGCCAGCAGCTTAAGGTCGCGAGAGGTGTGGATAGTCAAAAACATTCAGTACTTC. The whole variable domain, remainder taken from reference TRBV7-8 and TRBJ2-4, is GAGVSQSPRYKVAKRGQDVALRCDPISGHVSLFWYQQALGQGPEFLTYFQNEAQLDKSGLPSDRFFAERPEGSVSTLKIQRTQQEDSAVYLCASSLRSREVWIVKNIQYFGAGTRLSVL.

This clone was detected once. The rearrangement links TRBV2 to TRBJ1-1; D might be TRBD1 (5 bases). This CDR3 has 11 residues. Germline loops: CDR1 SNHLY, CDR2 FYNNEI. Trimming shortened V by 4 bases and J by 8 bases, and 8 bases separated the two germline ends. In nucleotides, the CDR3 is TGTGCCAGCAGTGTACGGACAGAAGCTTTCTTT. Amino acid sequence: CASSVRTEAFF.

The chain has TRBV7-9 and TRBJ1-3; D is possibly TRBD1 (6 bases). CDR1 SEHNR and CDR2 FQNEAQ come from the germline V gene (reference sequence). V lost 6 bases and J lost 0, with 12 bases in between. The CDR3 contains 15 residues. Written as DNA, the CDR3 is TGTGCCAGCAGGGAGGACAGTTTCTCTGGAAACACCATATATTTT. It is translated as CASREDSFSGNTIYF.